These T cell receptor beta chains were read from a single sample in a study of blood T cell repertoires in COVID-19. Sequenced by immunoSEQ multiplex PCR; TCRdb stores in-frame clones only, minus some. The sample contains fewer than 250,000 clones, approximately 87% of which appear only once. Sequenced: peripheral blood. These receptors were obtained from a woman aged 45-59 years with acute or convalescent COVID-19. Both conserved end residues are part of each CDR3. A D gene is named only where the DNA matches it firmly. For some rows the clone size is stated as once, few or many, or as a class when expanded; others skip it.

abundance: few; j_gene: TRBJ2-7; d_gene: .; v_gene: TRBV18; len: 14; CDR3nt: TGTGCCAGCTCACCTATAGGAGAAACCTACGAGCAGTACTTC; CDR3aa: CASSPIGETYEQYF
abundance: few; j_gene: TRBJ2-1; d_gene: TRBD2; v_gene: TRBV5-1; len: 17; CDR3nt: TGCGCCAGCAGCTTGAAGACTAGCGGGAGCTCCTACAATGAGCAGTTCTTC; CDR3aa: CASSLKTSGSSYNEQFF
abundance: once; j_gene: TRBJ1-5; d_gene: .; v_gene: TRBV12-1; len: 17; CDR3nt: TGTGCCAGCAGCTTTGATGGGACAGCCCAAAGGGAGCAGCCCCAGCATTTT; CDR3aa: CASSFDGTAQREQPQHF
abundance: once; j_gene: TRBJ2-7; d_gene: .; v_gene: TRBV27; len: 14; CDR3nt: TGTGCCAGCAGACAACAGGGAGTAACCTACGAGCAGTACTTC; CDR3aa: CASRQQGVTYEQYF
abundance: .; j_gene: TRBJ1-2; d_gene: TRBD1; v_gene: TRBV6-1; len: 16; CDR3nt: TGTGCCAGCAGTGAAGGGACAGGGCTTGGACTTGGCGGCTACACCTTC; CDR3aa: CASSEGTGLGLGGYTF
abundance: .; j_gene: TRBJ1-5; d_gene: .; v_gene: TRBV7-8; len: 14; CDR3nt: TGTGCCAGCAGCTCCCAGGGGTTTAATCAGCCCCAGCATTTT; CDR3aa: CASSSQGFNQPQHF
abundance: .; j_gene: TRBJ2-2; d_gene: TRBD1; v_gene: TRBV9; len: 17; CDR3nt: TGTGCCAGCAGCTCAGGGGGCCTCGCGATCGACACCGGGGAGCTGTTTTTT; CDR3aa: CASSSGGLAIDTGELFF
abundance: .; j_gene: TRBJ1-2; d_gene: TRBD1; v_gene: TRBV19; len: 15; CDR3nt: TGTGCCAGTAGTATAGGACAGGGGTTAAACTATGGCTACACCTTC; CDR3aa: CASSIGQGLNYGYTF
abundance: .; j_gene: TRBJ1-3; d_gene: TRBD1; v_gene: TRBV30; len: 13; CDR3nt: TGTGCCTGGAGAACAGGGGCTGGAAACACCATATATTTT; CDR3aa: CAWRTGAGNTIYF
abundance: once; j_gene: TRBJ1-1; d_gene: .; v_gene: TRBV27; len: 13; CDR3nt: TGTGCCAGCAGTTTAGGGGGGGCCACTGAAGCTTTCTTT; CDR3aa: CASSLGGATEAFF
abundance: .; j_gene: TRBJ2-1; d_gene: .; v_gene: TRBV6-5; len: 14; CDR3nt: TGTGCCAGCAGTTACCAGCCGGGGTACAATGAGCAGTTCTTC; CDR3aa: CASSYQPGYNEQFF
abundance: .; j_gene: TRBJ1-2; d_gene: .; v_gene: TRBV5-1; len: 13; CDR3nt: TGCGCCAGCAGCACTATAGGGGTTTATGGCTACACCTTC; CDR3aa: CASSTIGVYGYTF
abundance: .; j_gene: TRBJ1-6; d_gene: .; v_gene: TRBV6-5; len: 14; CDR3nt: TGTGCCAGCAGTTACCCCGGGATGGGGTCACCCCTCCACTTT; CDR3aa: CASSYPGMGSPLHF
abundance: few; j_gene: TRBJ2-5; d_gene: TRBD2; v_gene: TRBV11-2; len: 17; CDR3nt: TGTGCCAGCAGCCGCCGGACTAGCGGGGGCTTCCAAGAGACCCAGTACTTC; CDR3aa: CASSRRTSGGFQETQYF
abundance: .; j_gene: TRBJ2-7; d_gene: TRBD2; v_gene: TRBV19; len: 14; CDR3nt: TGTGCCAGTAGTCCCGGGACTAACTCCTACGAGCAGTACTTC; CDR3aa: CASSPGTNSYEQYF
abundance: .; j_gene: TRBJ2-7; d_gene: .; v_gene: TRBV5-6; len: 13; CDR3nt: TGTGCCAGCAGCTTGGATTATACCTACGAGCAGTACTTC; CDR3aa: CASSLDYTYEQYF
abundance: .; j_gene: TRBJ2-7; d_gene: .; v_gene: TRBV6-2/TRBV6-3; len: 15; CDR3nt: TGTGCCAGCAGTTATGCTGGACAGATCCCCTACGAGCAGTACTTC; CDR3aa: CASSYAGQIPYEQYF
abundance: .; j_gene: TRBJ2-6; d_gene: TRBD2; v_gene: TRBV5-6; len: 19; CDR3nt: TGTGCCAGCAGCTTGGCGTGGTGGAGCGGGAGGTCCGGGGCCAACGTCCTGACTTTC; CDR3aa: CASSLAWWSGRSGANVLTF
abundance: once; j_gene: TRBJ1-4; d_gene: .; v_gene: TRBV19; len: 18; CDR3nt: TGTGCCAGTAGTATCGATACAGGGATCCCGGGCTCTAATGAAAAACTGTTTTTT; CDR3aa: CASSIDTGIPGSNEKLFF
abundance: .; j_gene: TRBJ1-5; d_gene: .; v_gene: TRBV5-1; len: 14; CDR3nt: TGCGCCAGCAGCTTGGGAGGTGGCAATCAGCCCCAGCATTTT; CDR3aa: CASSLGGGNQPQHF
abundance: .; j_gene: TRBJ2-1; d_gene: .; v_gene: TRBV2; len: 15; CDR3nt: TGTGCCAGCAGTGGATGGCGGAGCTCCTACAATGAGCAGTTCTTC; CDR3aa: CASSGWRSSYNEQFF
abundance: .; j_gene: TRBJ2-3; d_gene: .; v_gene: TRBV6-5; len: 12; CDR3nt: TGTGCCAGCAGTTCCGAGGGAGATACGCAGTATTTT; CDR3aa: CASSSEGDTQYF
abundance: .; j_gene: TRBJ2-7; d_gene: TRBD2; v_gene: TRBV4-1; len: 16; CDR3nt: TGCGCCAGCAGCCAAGATAGGGCTAGCGGGATCTACGAGCAGTACTTC; CDR3aa: CASSQDRASGIYEQYF
abundance: .; j_gene: TRBJ2-7; d_gene: TRBD2; v_gene: TRBV3-1/TRBV3-2; len: 14; CDR3nt: TGTGCCAGCAGCCTAGCGGGGGGCCCCTTCGAGCAGTACTTC; CDR3aa: CASSLAGGPFEQYF
abundance: .; j_gene: TRBJ2-5; d_gene: .; v_gene: TRBV3-1/TRBV3-2; len: 14; CDR3nt: TGTGCCAGCAGCCGCCGGCAGGGATTGGAGACCCAGTACTTC; CDR3aa: CASSRRQGLETQYF
abundance: .; j_gene: TRBJ2-3; d_gene: .; v_gene: TRBV2; len: 10; CDR3nt: TGTGCCAGCCACAGTGATACGCAGTATTTT; CDR3aa: CASHSDTQYF
abundance: .; j_gene: TRBJ1-4; d_gene: .; v_gene: TRBV7-2; len: 15; CDR3nt: TGTGCCAGCAGCTTAGACAGTGGGGAGAATGAAAAACTGTTTTTT; CDR3aa: CASSLDSGENEKLFF
abundance: .; j_gene: TRBJ2-3; d_gene: .; v_gene: TRBV19; len: 16; CDR3nt: TGTGCCAGTAGTCCCAGACAGGCGTCGGACACAGATACGCAGTATTTT; CDR3aa: CASSPRQASDTDTQYF
abundance: .; j_gene: TRBJ1-4; d_gene: TRBD1; v_gene: TRBV7-9; len: 16; CDR3nt: TGTGCCAGCAGCTTAGATCCAGGACAGGGAAATGAAAAACTGTTTTTT; CDR3aa: CASSLDPGQGNEKLFF
abundance: .; j_gene: TRBJ1-6; d_gene: .; v_gene: TRBV6-2/TRBV6-3; len: 16; CDR3nt: TGTGCCAGCAGCTTCTCAAGGGCAGGGCTGAATTCACCCCTCCACTTT; CDR3aa: CASSFSRAGLNSPLHF
abundance: .; j_gene: TRBJ1-4; d_gene: .; v_gene: TRBV7-2; len: 14; CDR3nt: TGTGCCAGCAGCTTAGGTCTCGGTTATGAAAAACTGTTTTTT; CDR3aa: CASSLGLGYEKLFF
abundance: once; j_gene: TRBJ2-3; d_gene: .; v_gene: TRBV7-9; len: 13; CDR3nt: TGTGCCAGCGGGGGGGGACACACAGATACGCAGTATTTT; CDR3aa: CASGGGHTDTQYF
abundance: .; j_gene: TRBJ2-2; d_gene: TRBD2; v_gene: TRBV10-3; len: 17; CDR3nt: TGTGCCATCAGTGAAGTAGCGGGGGGTATGAACACCGGGGAGCTGTTTTTT; CDR3aa: CAISEVAGGMNTGELFF
abundance: .; j_gene: TRBJ2-7; d_gene: .; v_gene: TRBV28; len: 12; CDR3nt: TGTGCCAGCAGTTTATCCAGGTACGAGCAGTACTTC; CDR3aa: CASSLSRYEQYF
abundance: .; j_gene: TRBJ2-1; d_gene: TRBD2; v_gene: TRBV6-5; len: 14; CDR3nt: TGTGCCAGCGCGGGGAGGGGACCGCTTCATGAGCAGTTCTTC; CDR3aa: CASAGRGPLHEQFF
abundance: .; j_gene: TRBJ1-1; d_gene: .; v_gene: TRBV9; len: 14; CDR3nt: TGTGCCAGCAGCGTAGAACCCGGTGGGGGCGAAGCTTTCTTT; CDR3aa: CASSVEPGGGEAFF
abundance: once; j_gene: TRBJ2-3; d_gene: TRBD2; v_gene: TRBV30; len: 12; CDR3nt: TGTGCCTGGGCGGGAGGTTCAGATACGCAGTATTTT; CDR3aa: CAWAGGSDTQYF
abundance: once; j_gene: TRBJ2-2; d_gene: TRBD1; v_gene: TRBV4-3; len: 16; CDR3nt: TGCGCCAGCAGCCCCGACGGGACAGCCCTAGCCGGGGAGCTGTTTTTT; CDR3aa: CASSPDGTALAGELFF
abundance: .; j_gene: TRBJ1-5; d_gene: .; v_gene: TRBV5-6; len: 15; CDR3nt: TGTGCCAGCAGTACAGGGAATGATATGGAACAGCCCCAGCATTTT; CDR3aa: CASSTGNDMEQPQHF